A selection of T cell receptor beta chains follows, all from one sample in a study of vaccination effects on CD4 cells after COVID-19. This table comes from immunoSEQ multiplex PCR, and its TCRdb copy is limited to in-frame clones, with some not included. The sample lists fewer than 60,000 clones; under 80% were seen once. These receptors are not linked to any known antigen. The input for sequencing was CD4+ T cells from PBMCs cultured with HIV peptides, taken before COVID-19 vaccination. These TCRs come from a human donor who had a prior SARS-CoV-2 infection. The CDR3 runs from the conserved cysteine through the conserved F or W. D genes are given only for firm matches. Clone size is given for some rows only: seen once, a few or many times, or a class if the clone is expanded.

j_call clone_size v_call d_call cdr3_nt cdr3_aa
TRBJ2-5 NA TRBV6-6 TRBD2 TGTGCCAGCAGTTACGTCGGACTAGGGATATTAGAGACCCAGTACTTC CASSYVGLGILETQYF
TRBJ1-2 NA TRBV19 NA TGTGCCAGTAGTATAGATCTAAGGGCAGGGGTTAACTATGGCTACACCTTC CASSIDLRAGVNYGYTF
TRBJ2-7 NA TRBV5-1 NA TGCGCCAGCAGCTTGGAGGTGGTAGCCTACGAGCAGTACTTC CASSLEVVAYEQYF
TRBJ2-7 NA TRBV4-1 NA TGCGCCAGCAGCCCCGGCCGGAGCTCCTACGAGCAGTACTTC CASSPGRSSYEQYF
TRBJ1-5 NA TRBV5-1 NA TGCGCCAGCAGCTTCCAGGGGCAGCCGAGTCAGCCCCAGCATTTT CASSFQGQPSQPQHF
TRBJ2-5 NA TRBV5-1 TRBD2 TGCGCCAGCAGCTTGTATGGGACTAGCGGGGGGGAGACCCAGTACTTC CASSLYGTSGGETQYF
TRBJ2-7 NA TRBV5-4 TRBD2 TGTGCCAGCAGCCCAGCGGGAGGCGAGCAGTACTTC CASSPAGGEQYF
TRBJ2-6 few TRBV7-9 TRBD1 TGTGCCAGCAGCTATCTAGGACAGGGGGGCGGATCTGGGGCCAACGTCCTGACTTTC CASSYLGQGGGSGANVLTF
TRBJ2-2 NA TRBV5-1 TRBD1 TGCGCCAGCAGCTTGGAACCAGGGGGCAACACCGGGGAGCTGTTTTTT CASSLEPGGNTGELFF
TRBJ2-5 NA TRBV5-8 TRBD1 TGTGCCAGCAGCTTGGGGACAGGGGGGGACCAAGAGACCCAGTACTTC CASSLGTGGDQETQYF
TRBJ1-6 NA TRBV6-5 TRBD1 TGTGCCAGCAGATGGACAGGGGACAATAATTCACCCCTCCACTTT CASRWTGDNNSPLHF
TRBJ1-6 NA TRBV30 TRBD1 TGTGCCTGGAGTGGCACAGGGGGCGCGGCCTCCTATAATTCACCCCTCCACTTT CAWSGTGGAASYNSPLHF
TRBJ2-7 NA TRBV7-2 TRBD2 TGTGCCAGCAGCGAGGGGACTAGCGGCACGAACGAGCAGTACTTC CASSEGTSGTNEQYF
TRBJ2-2 NA TRBV7-3 NA TGTGCCAGCAGCTTAACAATGAAGGCCGGGGAGCTGTTTTTT CASSLTMKAGELFF
TRBJ2-1 NA TRBV25-1 TRBD1 TGTGCCAGCATTCCTGACAGGGGGCCTTTCAATGAGCAGTTCTTC CASIPDRGPFNEQFF
TRBJ2-2 NA TRBV5-1 NA TGCGCCAGCAGCTTGCTGCGGGGAGACACCGGGGAGCTGTTTTTT CASSLLRGDTGELFF
TRBJ2-7 NA TRBV7-2 TRBD1 TGTGCCAGCAGCTTATCGGTCGCACAGGGGGCCTACGAGCAGTACTTC CASSLSVAQGAYEQYF
TRBJ1-1 NA TRBV5-8 TRBD1 TGTGCCAGCAGCCTGGACAGGGGCATCACTGAAGCTTTCTTT CASSLDRGITEAFF
TRBJ1-3 many TRBV4-3 NA TGCGCCAGCAGCCGAGGTAGTTCTGGAAACACCATATATTTT CASSRGSSGNTIYF
TRBJ2-5 NA TRBV2 NA TGTGCCAGCAGAGCCGGGACTCATCAAGAGACCCAGTACTTC CASRAGTHQETQYF
TRBJ2-1 once TRBV6-4 NA TGTGCCAGCAGCTCCCAGGGTGGAGGGGAGCAGTTCTTC CASSSQGGGEQFF
TRBJ2-7 medium-sized TRBV21-1 NA TGTGCCAGCAGCAAAGATGGACAGGACTACGAGCAGTACTTC CASSKDGQDYEQYF
TRBJ2-3 NA TRBV7-3 NA TGTGCCAGCAGCGGGTCGGGGGAAGGGTCAGATACGCAGTATTTT CASSGSGEGSDTQYF
TRBJ2-1 few TRBV6-2/TRBV6-3 TRBD2 TGTGCCAGCAGTCTAGGTAGCGGGAGGGCCCAATTAGGGCAGTTCTTC CASSLGSGRAQLGQFF
TRBJ2-7 NA TRBV4-1 NA TGCGCCAGCAGCCAAGTAGTAGGGGGTATCTCTCCCTACGAGCAGTACTTC CASSQVVGGISPYEQYF
TRBJ2-1 few TRBV6-5 NA TGTGCCAGCAAGGGTTCCCTACTCAATGAGCAGTTCTTC CASKGSLLNEQFF
TRBJ1-5 few TRBV30 NA TGTGCCTGGAGTGGAGATGACAGCGGACCCTATAGCAATCAGCCCCAGCATTTT CAWSGDDSGPYSNQPQHF
TRBJ1-2 NA TRBV6-5 NA TGTGCCAGCAGTTACTCAGGGCGGGCCTATGGCTACACCTTC CASSYSGRAYGYTF
TRBJ2-4 NA TRBV30 NA TGTGCCTGGAGTGCCCGGGGGGACAGGAAAAACATTCAGTACTTC CAWSARGDRKNIQYF
TRBJ1-3 NA TRBV7-2 NA TGTGCCAGCAGCTTAGCGTTGGGGGGCTCTGGAAACACCATATATTTT CASSLALGGSGNTIYF
TRBJ2-7 NA TRBV27 TRBD2 TGTGCCAGCAGTTTAAAAGCGGGAGGGCCAGTTTATTCCTACGAGCAGTACTTC CASSLKAGGPVYSYEQYF
TRBJ1-2 once TRBV30 NA TGTGCCTGGAGTGTACTGGGAGGGGGCTATGGCTACACCTTC CAWSVLGGGYGYTF
TRBJ1-5 NA TRBV2 NA TGTGCCAGCCGAACCGGGACCCTCGGGCCCCAGCATTTT CASRTGTLGPQHF
TRBJ1-2 few TRBV18 TRBD1 TGTGCCAGCTCGGACGGACAGGGGGTGAAGGGCTACACCTTC CASSDGQGVKGYTF
TRBJ2-2 NA TRBV7-2 TRBD1 TGTGCCAGCAGCGCCCAGGGACAGTACACCGGGGAGCTGTTTTTT CASSAQGQYTGELFF
TRBJ1-5 few TRBV6-5 NA TGTGCCAGCAGCCAATCAAGAACATACCAGCCCCAGCATTTT CASSQSRTYQPQHF